This TCR beta chain was documented in a study of T cell responses to AZD1222 COVID-19 vaccine. Clones were sequenced by immunoSEQ multiplex PCR, and TCRdb holds only the in-frame ones, with some missing. The sample yields over 20,000 clones, over 75% seen once. The germline gives CDR1 SGHTA, CDR2 FQGNSA. CDR3 length: 16 residues. Unmatched junction bases numbered 12, after V lost 5 bases and J lost 10 bases. This receptor was identified in an adult who received the AZD1222 COVID-19 vaccine. The chain has TRBV7-2 and TRBJ2-1; 12 bases fit TRBD1. The sample in question was peripheral blood, obtained 28 days after the second AZD1222 dose. This chain's CDR3 is CASSHGTGGASKEQFF. As DNA, the CDR3 is TGTGCCAGCAGCCATGGGACAGGGGGCGCCTCCAAGGAGCAGTTCTTC.